The rows below give T cell receptor beta chains drawn from one sample of a study of blood T cell repertoires in COVID-19. The assay was immunoSEQ multiplex PCR, and TCRdb's table has in-frame clones only and misses some. The profile shows approximately 150,000 clones, around 90% of them singletons. Sequencing was carried out using peripheral blood. These receptors were obtained from a young man with COVID-19, enrolled during active disease. The CDR3 runs from the conserved cysteine through the conserved F or W. D genes are given only for firm matches. A row's size may be missing; if present it is once, few, many or a size class.

>TRBD1|TRBJ2-7|NA|TRBV9
TGTGCCAGCAGCCCCCGGGGACAGAGCTCCTACGAGCAGTACTTC
CASSPRGQSSYEQYF
>TRBD2|TRBJ2-3|NA|TRBV4-3
TGCGCCAGCACCATGGGCGGGAGGGCCGAGGCAGATACGCAGTATTTT
CASTMGGRAEADTQYF
>NA|TRBJ2-7|NA|TRBV13
TGTGCCAGCAGCTTAGGGGAGAAGTACGAGCAGTACTTC
CASSLGEKYEQYF
>TRBD1|TRBJ1-1|NA|TRBV19
TGTGCCAGTAGTTTCCAGGGGGCGAGCACTGAAGCTTTCTTT
CASSFQGASTEAFF
>TRBD2|TRBJ2-1|NA|TRBV18
TGTGCCAGCTCAGCGTCTAGCGGGAGAACCAATGAGCAGTTCTTC
CASSASSGRTNEQFF
>TRBD2|TRBJ2-7|few|TRBV28
TGTGCCAGCAGTTTATACGGAGCGTCTAGCGGGCCTTACTCCTACGAGCAGTACTTC
CASSLYGASSGPYSYEQYF
>NA|TRBJ2-2|NA|TRBV4-1
TGCGCCAGCAGCCAATCCGGGACTCCCAACACCGGGGAGCTGTTTTTT
CASSQSGTPNTGELFF
>TRBD1|TRBJ1-6|once|TRBV7-9
TGTGCCAGCAGACCCGGGACAGGGGGTTCACCCCTCCACTTT
CASRPGTGGSPLHF
>NA|TRBJ2-2|NA|TRBV16
TGTGCCAGCAGCCAACGAGGGGGAATCAACACCGGGGAGCTGTTTTTT
CASSQRGGINTGELFF
>NA|TRBJ2-2|NA|TRBV19
TGTGCCAGTAGTATAGAGACCGGGGGGCTGGCCGGGGAGCTGTTTTTT
CASSIETGGLAGELFF
>TRBD1|TRBJ1-5|NA|TRBV24-1
TGTGCCACCAGTGATCATAGGGGACAGGGGACCGATCAGCCCCAGCATTTT
CATSDHRGQGTDQPQHF
>TRBD2|TRBJ2-1|NA|TRBV7-8
TGTGCCAGCAGCCTGAGACTAGCAGCCGATGAGCAGTTCTTC
CASSLRLAADEQFF
>NA|TRBJ1-4|once|TRBV7-9
TGTGCCAGCAGCCCCAGCCGAAGGCAGGCGGGAGAAAAACTGTTTTTT
CASSPSRRQAGEKLFF
>TRBD1|TRBJ1-2|NA|TRBV9
TGTGCCAGCAGCGCCTACACAGGGGAGGAGGGCTACACCTTC
CASSAYTGEEGYTF
>NA|TRBJ2-2|NA|TRBV2
TGTGCCAGCAACCGGGACTCGAACACCGGGGAGCTGTTTTTT
CASNRDSNTGELFF
>TRBD2|TRBJ2-1|once|TRBV27
TGTGCCAGCAGGGTCGGGACAGCGAGGGGACTAGCCATTCATGAGCAGTTCTTC
CASRVGTARGLAIHEQFF
>NA|TRBJ1-5|NA|TRBV19
TGTGCCAGTAGTATAGTGGGCCGTAATCAGCCCCAGCATTTT
CASSIVGRNQPQHF
>NA|TRBJ2-3|once|TRBV7-8
TGTGCCAGCGGATTCGGGAGAGGCACAGATACGCAGTATTTT
CASGFGRGTDTQYF
>NA|TRBJ2-2|NA|TRBV9
TGTGCCAGCAGCCCACCCTCGGGGACCGGGGAGCTGTTTTTT
CASSPPSGTGELFF
>NA|TRBJ2-3|few|TRBV14
TGTGCCAGCAGCCAAGGGCGGCACACAGATACGCAGTATTTT
CASSQGRHTDTQYF
>TRBD2|TRBJ2-2|once|TRBV7-6
TGTGCCAGCAGCTTAGGGTCTAGCGGGTTTACCGGGGAGCTGTTTTTT
CASSLGSSGFTGELFF
>NA|TRBJ2-6|NA|TRBV7-2
TGTGCCAGCAGCTTACAGTCTGGGGCCAACGTCCTGACTTTC
CASSLQSGANVLTF
>NA|TRBJ2-1|NA|TRBV9
TGTGCCAGCAGCGTATCTAGCTCCTACAATGAGCAGTTCTTC
CASSVSSSYNEQFF
>NA|TRBJ1-2|NA|TRBV4-2
TGTGCCAGCAGCCAAGACCAACCAGGGGCGAACTATGGCTACACCTTC
CASSQDQPGANYGYTF
>NA|TRBJ2-7|NA|TRBV2
TGTGCCATTACAGACACCAACTACGAGCAGTACTTC
CAITDTNYEQYF
>NA|TRBJ2-1|NA|TRBV4-3
TGCGCCAGCAGCTCGGAACTGACGGACTCTAGGCAGCAGTTCTTC
CASSSELTDSRQQFF
>NA|TRBJ2-1|NA|TRBV11-2
TGTGCCAGCAGCTTAGTCCGGAGCTCCTACAATGAGCAGTTCTTC
CASSLVRSSYNEQFF
>NA|TRBJ2-3|NA|TRBV6-5
TGTGCCAGCAGTTTAGCGTTAAGGGCAGATACGCAGTATTTT
CASSLALRADTQYF
>NA|TRBJ1-6|NA|TRBV5-1
TGCGCCAGCAGCTTTGCAGTAAATTCACCCCTCCACTTT
CASSFAVNSPLHF
>TRBD1|TRBJ2-2|NA|TRBV9
TGTGCCAGCAGCGTCGGACAGGGTATAGTCGCCGGGGAGCTGTTTTTT
CASSVGQGIVAGELFF
>NA|TRBJ2-2|NA|TRBV12-3/TRBV12-4
TGTGCCAGCAGCACAGGGAACACCGGGGAGCTGTTTTTT
CASSTGNTGELFF
>NA|TRBJ1-6|NA|TRBV27
TGTGCCAGCAGTTTCCCAGGGTATAATTCACCCCTCCACTTT
CASSFPGYNSPLHF
>TRBD1|TRBJ2-5|NA|TRBV5-5
TGTGCCAGCAGCTTGGACGGCAGGGGGTGGGAGACCCAGTACTTC
CASSLDGRGWETQYF
>TRBD2|TRBJ2-7|NA|TRBV10-3
TGTGCCATCAGTGGGCCCGCCGGGCTAGCGGGAGCCCTCTGGTCCTACGAGCAGTACTTC
CAISGPAGLAGALWSYEQYF
>TRBD1|TRBJ1-4|NA|TRBV7-6
TGTGCCAGCAGCTTGGCTTCAGGGGGCCCAAATGAAAAACTGTTTTTT
CASSLASGGPNEKLFF